One T cell receptor (beta chain) is described in this entry. These data come from a study of shared clonotypes between healthy human individuals. CDR1 MNHEY and CDR2 SVGAGI come from the germline V gene. Trimming removed 6 bases from V and 0 bases from J, with 8 bases in between. The CDR3 contains 13 residues. The method was immunoSEQ multiplex PCR; TCRdb's version includes in-frame clones alone and lacks a portion of them. Here the sample spans some 1,100,000 clones, 78% being singletons. The source of this sequence is a young man in good health. Some clones in this sample may be carry-over from other donors' samples. The chain joins TRBV6-5 to TRBJ1-2; no clear D. Sample: memory CD4+ T cells from PBMCs. Specified subset: CD45RA-negative fraction. CDR3 bases: TGTGCCAGCAGCCTAATAGCTAACTATGGCTACACCTTC. Translation: CASSLIANYGYTF.